This TCR beta chain came from a study of tumor-infiltrating lymphocytes in primary liver carcinoma. To note about this clonotype: What it recognizes is unknown. Because it lacks the conserved phenylalanine or tryptophan at the end, this CDR3 is likely a read error.

Production of TCR beta cDNA used roughly 0.55 ug total RNA together with a constant-region primer. Slightly modified ARM-PCR, run as three nested multiplex PCR rounds, produced the TCR beta libraries. The first two PCR rounds, around 11 cycles each, used TRBV1-TRBV30 forward primers and a C-beta reverse primer. Via MiXCR, TCRdb re-called the multiplex PCR reads, giving one row per CDR3 protein. Of 70,000 to 85,000 distinct CDR3 sequences listed, 60% to 80% are singletons. Co-extraction of both nucleic acids (RNA and DNA) used about 18-34 mg of unsorted bulk tissue. Over 85% viable tumor cells were present in every tumor sample. This CDR3 is 18 amino acids long. Germline V gives CDR1 MNHNY, CDR2 SVGAGI (reference sequence). The study's findings and limits: When set against blood, tumors had a significantly higher top-250-clone fraction (p = 0.039).

The rearrangement joins TRBV6-6 to TRBJ1-5; D not resolved. The sequenced sample was liver tumor tissue from sampling region 4. Subset specified: tumor region T4, right-lateral pole. This clonotype was obtained from a woman in her sixties or seventies with primary liver carcinoma and hepatitis B virus infection. CDR3 DNA: TGTGCCAGCAGTTACTCGCCGGAACTCGGGAGGATCAATCAGTCCCAGCATTCT. It translates to CASSYSPELGRINQSQHS.